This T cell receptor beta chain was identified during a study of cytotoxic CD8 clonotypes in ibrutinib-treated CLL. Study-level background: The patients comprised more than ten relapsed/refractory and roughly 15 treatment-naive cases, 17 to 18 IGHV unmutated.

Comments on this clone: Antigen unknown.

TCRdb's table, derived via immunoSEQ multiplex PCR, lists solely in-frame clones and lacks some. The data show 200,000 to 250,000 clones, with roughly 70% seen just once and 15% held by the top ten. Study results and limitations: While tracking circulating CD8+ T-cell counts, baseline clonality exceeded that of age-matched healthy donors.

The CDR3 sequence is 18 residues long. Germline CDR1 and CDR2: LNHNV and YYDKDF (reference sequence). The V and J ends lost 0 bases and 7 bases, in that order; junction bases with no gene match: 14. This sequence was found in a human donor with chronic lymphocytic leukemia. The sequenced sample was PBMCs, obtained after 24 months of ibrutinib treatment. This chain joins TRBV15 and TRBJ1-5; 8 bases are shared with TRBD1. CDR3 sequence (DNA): TGTGCCACCAGCAGAGAGGGCCAAGTCACAGGGGGATGGCAGCCCCAGCATTTT. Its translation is CATSREGQVTGGWQPQHF.